This T cell receptor beta chain comes out of a study of molecular identifiers for immune sequencing clone quantification. The wider study: Four of five RNA aliquots from around 18,000 or 91,000 naive CD8 T cells were sequenced.

This clonotype has just a few counts. Its antigen is unknown. Previously described methods with listed TCR primers produced the bulk TCR libraries. TCRdb re-called the PCR reads through MiXCR, storing one row per CDR3 protein. Of about 320,000 distinct CDR3 sequences detected, about 22% appear once; the ten largest clones hold about 0.81%. The trim removed 0 bases at V and 0 bases at J, leaving 1 base unmatched. This CDR3 is built from 16 residues. Looked up from germline, CDR1 is MGHRA and CDR2 is YSYEKL. In the sort, naive CD8 T cells were defined as CD8+CD4-CCR7+CD45RA+. Study observations and caveats: Detection of one spiked Jurkat cell's TCR RNA reportedly worked in around 1 million naive cells.

This TCR was recovered from a human donor in good health. Some libraries in this study had Jurkat cell RNA spiked in. The specimen sequenced was naive CD8+ T cells from blood, with Jurkat cell RNA spiked in. The subset denotes: FACS-sorted CD8+CD4-CCR7+CD45RA+ naive T cells. This chain connects TRBV4-1 to TRBJ2-2; 7 bases fit TRBD1. CDR3 sequence: CASSQEQGTNTGELFF. The CDR3 DNA reads TGCGCCAGCAGCCAAGAACAGGGGACGAACACCGGGGAGCTGTTTTTT.